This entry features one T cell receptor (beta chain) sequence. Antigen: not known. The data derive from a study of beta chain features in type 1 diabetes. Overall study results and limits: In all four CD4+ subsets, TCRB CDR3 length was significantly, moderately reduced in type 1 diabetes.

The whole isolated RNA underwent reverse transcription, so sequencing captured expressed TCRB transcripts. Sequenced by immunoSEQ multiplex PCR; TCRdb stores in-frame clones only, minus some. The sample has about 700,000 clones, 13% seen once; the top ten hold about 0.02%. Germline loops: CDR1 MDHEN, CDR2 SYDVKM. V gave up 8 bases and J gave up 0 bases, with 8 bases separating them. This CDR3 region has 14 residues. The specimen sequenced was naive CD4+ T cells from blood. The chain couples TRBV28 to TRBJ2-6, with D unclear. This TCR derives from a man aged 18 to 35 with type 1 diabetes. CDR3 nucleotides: TGTGCCAGCTATACCCCCTCTGGGGCCAACGTCCTGACTTTC. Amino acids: CASYTPSGANVLTF.